The 16 T cell receptor beta chains listed next were all sequenced from one sample in a study of T-cell reconstitution after alpha-beta-depleted transplantation in children. Molecular barcoding with unique molecular identifiers was used for the TCRbeta library. TCRdb ran MiXCR on the PCR reads and lists one entry per CDR3 protein. The sample lists roughly 500,000 distinct CDR3 sequences; 15% to 20% were seen once. The sample here was PBMCs from the stem cell graft donor, taken from the stem cell graft. The receptors shown here come from a human donor who donated a stem cell graft to a child with acute lymphoblastic leukemia.

The J gene is TRBJ2-7, the V gene TRBV20-1, with D hard to call. V lost 5 bases and J lost 3, with 8 bases in between. The germline CDR1 and CDR2 sequences are DFQATT and SNEGSKA (reference sequence). The length of the CDR3 is 11 residues. CDR3 nucleotide sequence: TGCAGTGCTCCATACCACTACGAGCAGTACTTC. This sequence encodes CSAPYHYEQYF.

This clonotype was seen a few times. The rearrangement links TRBV28 to TRBJ1-5, with no clear D. V lost 6 bases, J lost 6 bases, and 21 bases lay in between. There are 16 residues in the CDR3. Per germline, CDR1 MDHEN and CDR2 SYDVKM. The CDR3 reads CASSSEAVGYGQPQHF. CDR3 sequence (DNA): TGTGCCAGCAGCTCCGAGGCGGTGGGGTATGGTCAGCCCCAGCATTTT.

This rearrangement joins TRBV7-8 to TRBJ2-1; D is ambiguous. This CDR3 has 15 amino acids. Trimming removed 1 base at V and 0 bases at J, with 7 bases between. The germline V gene has CDR1 SGHVS and CDR2 FQNEAQ. The CDR3 region has the DNA TGTGCCAGCAGCTTAGGCAGCAACTCCTACAATGAGCAGTTCTTC. It is translated as CASSLGSNSYNEQFF.

This clonotype was seen a single time. The chain links TRBV7-9 to TRBJ1-2; tentatively, D is TRBD1 (5 bases). The length of the CDR3 is 14 residues. Germline CDR1 and CDR2: SEHNR and FQNEAQ (reference sequence). V was trimmed by 1 base and J by 2 bases, leaving 8 bases between them. CDR3 bases: TGTGCCAGCAGCTTAGTCCGGGACAACTATGGCTACACCTTC. This sequence encodes CASSLVRDNYGYTF.

This clonotype was seen once. The V call is TRBV15, the J call TRBJ1-5; D gene ambiguous. This CDR3 contains 12 residues. CDR1 is LNHNV and CDR2 is YYDKDF in the germline V gene (reference sequence). V was shortened by 2 bases and J by 6 bases, with 5 bases between the two germline ends. The CDR3 region is CATSRKTQPQHF. CDR3 nucleotides: TGTGCCACCAGCAGAAAAACTCAGCCCCAGCATTTT.

The chain is built from TRBV27 and TRBJ1-1; tentatively, D is TRBD1 (5 bases). This CDR3 is 14 amino acids long. Germline-derived CDR1 and CDR2 are MNHEY and SMNVEV (reference sequence). V lost 6 bases and J lost 2, with 13 bases in between. This CDR3 is CASSHGALNTEAFF. As DNA, the CDR3 is TGTGCCAGCAGCCACGGGGCGCTTAACACTGAAGCTTTCTTT.

V usage is TRBV20-1 and J usage is TRBJ2-7; D not resolved. Germline V gene lookup returns CDR1 DFQATT and CDR2 SNEGSKA (reference sequence). CDR3 length: 13 amino acids. V was shortened by 6 bases and J by 7 bases, with 19 bases between the two germline ends. CDR3: CSAAPSPSGEQYF. The DNA for the CDR3 is TGCAGTGCAGCCCCCTCACCCTCGGGTGAGCAGTACTTC.

This chain joins TRBV11-2 and TRBJ2-1, with 13 bases matching TRBD2. V lost 4 bases to trimming and J lost 8 bases; unmatched junction nucleotides: 8. The CDR3 is made up of 16 amino acids. CDR1 is SGHAT, CDR2 FQNNGV, per germline. The CDR3 reads CASSYRLAGGGYEQFF. DNA for the CDR3: TGTGCCAGCAGCTACAGACTAGCGGGAGGTGGCTATGAGCAGTTCTTC.

This clonotype came up a few times. V usage is TRBV12-3 or TRBV12-4 and J usage is TRBJ1-5; 7 bases align to TRBD1. With 8 bases clipped from V and 2 bases from J, the junction kept 6 bases outside the gene matches. CDR3 length: 14 amino acids. CDR3 sequence (DNA): TGTGCCAGCGAAAACAGGGGTGGCAATCAGCCCCAGCATTTT. Translated: CASENRGGNQPQHF.

This clonotype was detected only a few times. The chain recombines TRBV27 with TRBJ1-6; TRBD1 aligns across 9 bases. The CDR3 runs 14 residues. The J segment lost 9 bases and the V segment lost 4 bases, leaving 4 bases of the junction unmatched. Germline V gene sequence: CDR1 MNHEY, CDR2 SMNVEV (reference sequence). The CDR3 DNA follows: TGTGCCAGCAGTTCGGGACAGGGAGGTTCACCCCTCCACTTT. Encoded protein: CASSSGQGGSPLHF.

J is TRBJ2-7 and V is TRBV29-1; a weak D match, TRBD2 (8 bases). CDR1 SQVTM and CDR2 ANQGSEA come from the germline V gene. There are 16 residues in the CDR3. V was shortened by 6 bases and J by 0 bases, with 21 bases between the two germline ends. CDR3 region: CSVRGGDRAGSYEQYF. CDR3 sequence (DNA): TGCAGCGTCCGGGGGGGTGACAGGGCCGGCTCCTACGAGCAGTACTTC.

The table lists this clonotype with a few counts. This chain links TRBV6-5 with TRBJ1-6; a weak D match, TRBD1 (5 bases). V dropped 2 bases and J dropped 10 bases, with 6 bases sitting between them. Germline V gene data show CDR1 as MNHEY and CDR2 as SVGAGI. This CDR3 is built from 12 residues. For the CDR3, the DNA is TGTGCCAGCAGTTACGGGGGATCACCCCTCCACTTT. This codes for CASSYGGSPLHF.

There are a few counts of this clonotype. The rearrangement uses TRBV12-3 or TRBV12-4 and TRBJ2-5; 8 bases match TRBD1. V was clipped by 5 bases and J by 3 bases; unmatched bases: 11. The CDR3 is 16 residues long. CDR3 in DNA: TGTGCCAGCAGTGGGGAAACAGGGGGAGGAGAAGAGACCCAGTACTTC. Protein sequence: CASSGETGGGEETQYF.

This clonotype was picked up many times. CDR3 in DNA: TGCGCCAGCAGCTTGCAGCTAGCGGGAAGGATCGGGGAGCTGTTTTTT. Translated, it gives CASSLQLAGRIGELFF. The chain joins TRBV5-1 to TRBJ2-2; 9 bases are a match to TRBD2. Germline CDR1 and CDR2: SGHRS and YFSETQ. The CDR3 is made up of 16 amino acids. The trim removed 1 base at V and 7 bases at J, leaving 8 bases unmatched.

This clonotype was recorded a few times. The genes are TRBV9 and TRBJ2-7; 9 positions agree with TRBD2. The junction had 4 bases not matched to a gene; V was cut back by 0 bases and J by 3 bases. CDR3 length: 15 residues. Looked up from germline, CDR1 is SGDLS and CDR2 is YYNGEE. In DNA, the CDR3 is TGTGCCAGCAGCGTAGATAGCGGGAGTAACTACGAGCAGTACTTC. Encoded protein: CASSVDSGSNYEQYF.

This sequence joins TRBV2 and TRBJ2-3; D is unclear. Trimming removed 3 bases at V and 4 bases at J, with 8 bases between. The CDR3 has 13 residues. Germline loops: CDR1 SNHLY, CDR2 FYNNEI. CDR3 nucleotides: TGTGCCAGCAGTGACCCGCCGGCAGATACGCAGTATTTT. Translation gives CASSDPPADTQYF.